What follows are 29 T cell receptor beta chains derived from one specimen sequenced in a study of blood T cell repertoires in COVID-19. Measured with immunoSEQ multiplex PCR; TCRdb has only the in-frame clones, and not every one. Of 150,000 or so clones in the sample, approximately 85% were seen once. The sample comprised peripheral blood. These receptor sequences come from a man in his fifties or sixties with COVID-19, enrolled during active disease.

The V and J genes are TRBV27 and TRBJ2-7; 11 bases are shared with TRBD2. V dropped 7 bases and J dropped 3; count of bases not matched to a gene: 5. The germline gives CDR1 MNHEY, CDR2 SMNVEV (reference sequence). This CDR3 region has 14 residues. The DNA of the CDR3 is TGTGCCAGCAAAACTAGCGGGGGTGTCTACGAGCAGTACTTC. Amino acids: CASKTSGGVYEQYF.

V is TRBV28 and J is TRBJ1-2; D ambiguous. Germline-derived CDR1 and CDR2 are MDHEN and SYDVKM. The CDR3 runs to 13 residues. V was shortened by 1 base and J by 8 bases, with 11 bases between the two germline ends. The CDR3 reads CASSLFSPGGYTF. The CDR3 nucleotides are TGTGCCAGCAGTTTATTCAGCCCGGGGGGCTACACCTTC.

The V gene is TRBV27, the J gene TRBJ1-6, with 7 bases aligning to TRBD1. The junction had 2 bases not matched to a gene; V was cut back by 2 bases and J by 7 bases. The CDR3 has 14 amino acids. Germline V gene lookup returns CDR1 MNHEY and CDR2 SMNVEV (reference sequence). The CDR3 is CASSLQGVNSPLHF. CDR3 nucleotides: TGTGCCAGCAGTTTACAGGGGGTCAATTCACCCCTCCACTTT.

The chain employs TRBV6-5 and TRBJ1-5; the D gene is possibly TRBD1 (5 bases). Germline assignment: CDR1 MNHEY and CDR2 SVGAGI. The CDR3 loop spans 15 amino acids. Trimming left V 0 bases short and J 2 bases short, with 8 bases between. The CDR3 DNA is TGTGCCAGCAGTTACTCCCAGGGCGGCAATCAGCCCCAGCATTTT. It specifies CASSYSQGGNQPQHF.

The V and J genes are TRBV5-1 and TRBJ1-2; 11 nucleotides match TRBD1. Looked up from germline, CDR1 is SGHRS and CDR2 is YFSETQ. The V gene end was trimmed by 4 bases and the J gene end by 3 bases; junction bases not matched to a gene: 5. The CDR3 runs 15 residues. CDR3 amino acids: CASSIGTGGYYGYTF. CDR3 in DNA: TGCGCCAGCAGCATCGGGACAGGGGGTTACTATGGCTACACCTTC.

As DNA, the CDR3 is TGCGCCAGCAGCCAACAAACCGGGACAGGCTTTTTTAGGGGCTACACCTTC. This sequence encodes CASSQQTGTGFFRGYTF. V gene TRBV4-3 combines with J gene TRBJ1-2; 8 bases fit TRBD1. CDR1 and CDR2 (germline): LGHNA, YSLEER. The J segment lost 8 bases and the V segment lost 2 bases, leaving 16 bases of the junction unmatched. CDR3 size: 17 residues.

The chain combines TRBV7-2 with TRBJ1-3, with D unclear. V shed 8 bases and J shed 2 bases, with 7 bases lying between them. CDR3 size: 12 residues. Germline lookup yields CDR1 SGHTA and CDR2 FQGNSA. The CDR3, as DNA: TGTGCCAGCCGACTTCCTGGAAACACCATATATTTT. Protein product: CASRLPGNTIYF.

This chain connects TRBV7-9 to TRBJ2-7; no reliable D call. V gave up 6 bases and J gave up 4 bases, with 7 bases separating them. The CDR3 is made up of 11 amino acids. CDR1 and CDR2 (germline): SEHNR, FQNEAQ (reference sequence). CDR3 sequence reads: CASSSQYEQYF. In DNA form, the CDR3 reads TGTGCCAGCAGTTCCCAGTACGAGCAGTACTTC.

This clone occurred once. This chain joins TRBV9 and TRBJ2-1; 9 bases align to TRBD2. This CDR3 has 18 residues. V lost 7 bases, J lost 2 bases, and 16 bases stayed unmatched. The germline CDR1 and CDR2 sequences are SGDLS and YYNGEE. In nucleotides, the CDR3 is TGTGCCAGCCGCGGGGGGACTCGCGCGGGGGGGGCCTACAATGAGCAGTTCTTC. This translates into CASRGGTRAGGAYNEQFF. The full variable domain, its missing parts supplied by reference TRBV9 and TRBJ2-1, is DSGVTQTPKHLITATGQRVTLRCSPRSGDLSVYWYQQSLDQGLQFLIQYYNGEERAKGNILERFSAQQFPDLHSELNLSSLELGDSALYFCASRGGTRAGGAYNEQFFGPGTRLTVL.

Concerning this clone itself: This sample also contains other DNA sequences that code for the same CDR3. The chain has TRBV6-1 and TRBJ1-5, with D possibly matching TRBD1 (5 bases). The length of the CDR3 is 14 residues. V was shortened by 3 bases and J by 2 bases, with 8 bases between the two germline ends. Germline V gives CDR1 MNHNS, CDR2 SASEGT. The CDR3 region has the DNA TGTGCCAGCAGTGAGCAGGGTGGCAATCAGCCCCAGCATTTT. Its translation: CASSEQGGNQPQHF.

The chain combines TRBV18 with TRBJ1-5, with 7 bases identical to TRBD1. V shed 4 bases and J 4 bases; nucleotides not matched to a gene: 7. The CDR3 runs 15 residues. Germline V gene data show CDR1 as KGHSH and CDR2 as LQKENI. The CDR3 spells CASSRQGTDNQPQHF. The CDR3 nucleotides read TGTGCCAGCTCACGACAGGGTACAGATAATCAGCCCCAGCATTTT.

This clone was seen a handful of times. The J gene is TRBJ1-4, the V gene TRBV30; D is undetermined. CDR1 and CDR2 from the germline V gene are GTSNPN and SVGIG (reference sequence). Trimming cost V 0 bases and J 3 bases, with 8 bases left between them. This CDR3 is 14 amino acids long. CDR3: CAWSVSVANEKLFF. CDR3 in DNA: TGTGCCTGGAGTGTCTCGGTGGCTAATGAAAAACTGTTTTTT. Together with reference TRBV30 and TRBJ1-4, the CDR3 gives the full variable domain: SQTIHQWPATLVQPVGSPLSLECTVEGTSNPNLYWYRQAAGRGLQLLFYSVGIGQISSEVPQNLSASRPQDRQFILSSKKLLLSDSGFYLCAWSVSVANEKLFFGSGTQLSVL.

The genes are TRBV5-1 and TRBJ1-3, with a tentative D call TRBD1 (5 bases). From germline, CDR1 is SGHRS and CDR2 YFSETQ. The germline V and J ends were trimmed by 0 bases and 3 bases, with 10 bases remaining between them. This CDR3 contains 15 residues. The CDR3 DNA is TGCGCCAGCAGCTTGGAACCAGGGAATGGAAACACCATATATTTT. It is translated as CASSLEPGNGNTIYF.

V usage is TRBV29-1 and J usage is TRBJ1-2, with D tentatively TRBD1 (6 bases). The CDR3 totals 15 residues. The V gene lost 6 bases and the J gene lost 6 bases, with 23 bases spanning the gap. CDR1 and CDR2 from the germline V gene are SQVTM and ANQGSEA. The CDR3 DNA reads TGCAGCGTCGAGAATCTTATACAGGGAAAGGATGGCTACACCTTC. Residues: CSVENLIQGKDGYTF.

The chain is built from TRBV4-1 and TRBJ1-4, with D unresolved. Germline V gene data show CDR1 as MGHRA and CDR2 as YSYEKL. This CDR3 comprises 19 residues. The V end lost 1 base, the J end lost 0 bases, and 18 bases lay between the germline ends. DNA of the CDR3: TGCGCCAGCAGCCAAGGACAACCCGGGGTTTTCGCAACTAATGAAAAACTGTTTTTT. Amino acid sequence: CASSQGQPGVFATNEKLFF.

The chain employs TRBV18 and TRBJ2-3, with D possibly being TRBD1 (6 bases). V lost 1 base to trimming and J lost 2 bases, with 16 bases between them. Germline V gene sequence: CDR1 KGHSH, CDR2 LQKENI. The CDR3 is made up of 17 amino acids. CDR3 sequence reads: CASSPLRRRQDTDTQYF. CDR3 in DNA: TGTGCCAGCTCACCACTGAGGAGAAGACAGGACACAGATACGCAGTATTTT.

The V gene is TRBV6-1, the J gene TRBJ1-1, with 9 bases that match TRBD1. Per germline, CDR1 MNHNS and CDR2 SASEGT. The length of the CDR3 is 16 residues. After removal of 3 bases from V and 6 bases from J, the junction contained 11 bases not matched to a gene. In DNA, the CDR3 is TGTGCCAGCAGTGACCCGGGACAGGGAGCAATAGCTGAAGCTTTCTTT. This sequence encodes CASSDPGQGAIAEAFF.

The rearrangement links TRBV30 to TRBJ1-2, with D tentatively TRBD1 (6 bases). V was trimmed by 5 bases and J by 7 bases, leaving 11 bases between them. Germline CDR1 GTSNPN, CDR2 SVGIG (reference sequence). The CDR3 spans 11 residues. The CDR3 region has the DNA TGTGCCTGGCGGCTAGGGGGTGGCTACACCTTC. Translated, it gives CAWRLGGGYTF.

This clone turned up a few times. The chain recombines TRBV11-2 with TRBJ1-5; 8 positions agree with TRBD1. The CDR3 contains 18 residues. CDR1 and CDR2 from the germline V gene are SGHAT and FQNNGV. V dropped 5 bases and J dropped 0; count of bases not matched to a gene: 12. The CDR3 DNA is TGTGCCAGCAGCCAGGGGGACAGGTACAGTTATAGCAATCAGCCCCAGCATTTT. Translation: CASSQGDRYSYSNQPQHF.

The chain's CDR3 is CAISELAGGSLSYNEQFF. As DNA, the CDR3 is TGTGCCATCAGTGAATTAGCGGGGGGCTCTCTTTCCTACAATGAGCAGTTCTTC. The J gene is TRBJ2-1, the V gene TRBV10-3, with 10 nucleotides matching TRBD2. V lost 3 bases to trimming and J lost 1 base; unmatched junction nucleotides: 9. CDR3 length equals 18 residues. CDR1 and CDR2 (germline): ENHRY, SYGVKD.

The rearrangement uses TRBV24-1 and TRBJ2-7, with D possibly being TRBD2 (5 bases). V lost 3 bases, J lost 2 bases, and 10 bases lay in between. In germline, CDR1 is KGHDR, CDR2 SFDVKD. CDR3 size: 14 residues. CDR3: CATSDGGRPYEQYF. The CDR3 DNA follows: TGTGCCACCAGTGATGGAGGCCGGCCCTACGAGCAGTACTTC.

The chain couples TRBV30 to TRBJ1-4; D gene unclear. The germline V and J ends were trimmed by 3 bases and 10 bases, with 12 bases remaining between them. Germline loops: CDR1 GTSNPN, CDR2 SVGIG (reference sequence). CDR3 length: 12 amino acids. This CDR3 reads CAWRGPVGKLFF. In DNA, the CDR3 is TGTGCCTGGAGGGGCCCGGTGGGAAAACTGTTTTTT.

The CDR3 loop is CASSQDRRLAMFYEQYF. CDR3 DNA sequence: TGTGCCAGCAGCCAAGATCGGCGACTAGCGATGTTCTACGAGCAGTACTTC. V gene TRBV3-1 (or the pseudogene TRBV3-2) combines with J gene TRBJ2-7, with 8 bases that match TRBD2. V gave up 0 bases and J gave up 3 bases; unmatched junction bases: 10. This CDR3 spans 17 amino acids. Germline CDR1 reads LGHDT; CDR2 reads YNNKEL (reference sequence).

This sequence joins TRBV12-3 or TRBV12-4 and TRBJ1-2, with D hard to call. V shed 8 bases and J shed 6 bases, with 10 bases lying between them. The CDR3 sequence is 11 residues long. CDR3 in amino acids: CASSYLHGYTF. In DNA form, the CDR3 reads TGTGCCAGCTCCTATCTCCATGGCTACACCTTC.

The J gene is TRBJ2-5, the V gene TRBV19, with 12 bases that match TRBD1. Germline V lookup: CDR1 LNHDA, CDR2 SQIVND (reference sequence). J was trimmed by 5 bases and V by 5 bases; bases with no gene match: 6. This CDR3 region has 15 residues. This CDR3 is CASSPGQGARETQYF. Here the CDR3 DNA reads TGTGCCAGTAGTCCGGGACAGGGGGCCAGGGAGACCCAGTACTTC.

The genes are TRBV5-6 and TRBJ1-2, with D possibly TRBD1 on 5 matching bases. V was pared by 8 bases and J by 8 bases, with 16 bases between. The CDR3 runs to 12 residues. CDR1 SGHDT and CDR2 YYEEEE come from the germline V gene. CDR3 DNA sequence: TGTGCCAGTTTTTCCAGGGATCAGGGCTACACCTTC. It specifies CASFSRDQGYTF.

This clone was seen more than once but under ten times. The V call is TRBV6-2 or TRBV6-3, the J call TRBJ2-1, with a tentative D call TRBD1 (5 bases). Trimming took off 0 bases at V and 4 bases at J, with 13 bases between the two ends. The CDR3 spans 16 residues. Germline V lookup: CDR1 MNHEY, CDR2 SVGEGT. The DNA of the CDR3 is TGTGCCAGCAGTTACTCGACGGTCCAGGGTTACAATGAGCAGTTCTTC. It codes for CASSYSTVQGYNEQFF.

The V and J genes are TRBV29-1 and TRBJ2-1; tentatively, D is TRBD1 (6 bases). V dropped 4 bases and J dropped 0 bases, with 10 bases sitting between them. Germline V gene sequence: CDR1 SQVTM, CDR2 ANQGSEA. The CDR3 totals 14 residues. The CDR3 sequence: CSVGLQGSYNEQFF. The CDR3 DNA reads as TGCAGCGTTGGATTACAGGGCTCCTACAATGAGCAGTTCTTC.

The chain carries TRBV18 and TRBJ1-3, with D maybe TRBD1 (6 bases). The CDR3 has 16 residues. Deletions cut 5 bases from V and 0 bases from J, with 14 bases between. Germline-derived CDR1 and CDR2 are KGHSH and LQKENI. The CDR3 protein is CASSEDSTYSGNTIYF. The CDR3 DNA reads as TGTGCCAGCTCAGAGGACAGTACTTACTCTGGAAACACCATATATTTT.